The 10 T cell receptor beta chains below all came from one sample that was sequenced in a study of T cells in Graves' hyperthyroidism and ophthalmopathy. There were TCR beta CDR3 regions amplified from RNA transcripts. The HTBI primer set was used in a first-round RT-PCR of the TCR CDR3. TCRdb passed the multiplex PCR reads through MiXCR, listing each CDR3 protein once. The sample gives roughly 360,000 distinct CDR3 sequences, roughly 14% of which show up once; around 20% is in the top ten. Specimen: blood. Every receptor here comes from a man between 25 and 39 years old with Graves' hyperthyroidism that later progressed to Graves' ophthalmopathy.

This clonotype was counted many times. The chain joins TRBV2 to TRBJ1-1; the D is unclear. V was cut by 4 bases and J by 1 base, with 4 bases left in between. This CDR3 has 12 amino acids. Germline V CDR1 and CDR2: SNHLY, FYNNEI. The CDR3 reads CASSVWNTEAFF. The CDR3 DNA reads as TGTGCCAGCAGTGTCTGGAACACTGAAGCTTTCTTT.

This clonotype was seen a handful of times. J is TRBJ1-5 and V is TRBV9; 9 nucleotides agree with TRBD1. Germline trimming cut 3 bases from V and 0 bases from J; bases unmatched to any gene: 7. The CDR3 consists of 17 residues. Germline CDR1 reads SGDLS; CDR2 reads YYNGEE. The CDR3 nucleotides read TGTGCCAGCAGCGAGGGGACAGGGTTTTTTAGCAATCAGCCCCAGCATTTT. It translates to CASSEGTGFFSNQPQHF.

This clonotype was detected a few times. The chain links TRBV7-2 to TRBJ2-3; the match to TRBD2 covers 8 bases. Trimming removed 5 bases from V and 6 bases from J; junction bases left unmatched: 7. The CDR3 is made up of 14 amino acids. Germline V gene sequence: CDR1 SGHTA, CDR2 FQGNSA. The CDR3 DNA follows: TGTGCCAGCAGCCGAGGACTAGCTACGGATACGCAGTATTTT. Translated: CASSRGLATDTQYF. The full variable domain, rest sourced from reference TRBV7-2 and TRBJ2-3, is GAGVSQSPSNKVTEKGKDVELRCDPISGHTALYWYRQSLGQGLEFLIYFQGNSAPDKSGLPSDRFSAERTGGSVSTLTIQRTQQEDSAVYLCASSRGLATDTQYFGPGTRLTVL.

This clonotype showed up many times. V and J are TRBV28 and TRBJ2-7; D is ambiguous. V was cut by 8 bases and J by 0 bases, with 8 bases left in between. The CDR3 covers 12 residues. CDR1 and CDR2 (germline): MDHEN, SYDVKM. CDR3 loop: CASASSSYEQYF. In nucleotides, the CDR3 is TGTGCCAGCGCATCTAGCTCCTACGAGCAGTACTTC.

Only a few counts were recorded for this clonotype. This rearrangement joins TRBV4-2 to TRBJ2-7; tentative D call: TRBD2 (5 bases). CDR1 and CDR2 from the germline V gene are LGHNA and YNFKEQ. The CDR3 length is 13 residues. Trimming took 4 bases from V and 5 from J, leaving 12 bases between them. Here the CDR3 reads CASSPTVGDEQYF. The CDR3, as DNA: TGTGCCAGCAGCCCGACCGTGGGAGACGAGCAGTACTTC.

This clonotype appeared many times. This chain links TRBV7-3 with TRBJ2-3; TRBD1 is a possible D gene (6 bases). V lost 2 bases and J lost 0, with 9 bases in between. CDR3 size: 15 residues. Germline V gene lookup returns CDR1 SGHTA and CDR2 FQGTGA. The CDR3 DNA reads TGTGCCAGCAGCTTAGGGACACCTAGCACAGATACGCAGTATTTT. Amino acids: CASSLGTPSTDTQYF.

V usage is TRBV6-2 or TRBV6-3 and J usage is TRBJ1-5; 10 bases align to TRBD1. CDR1 is MNHEY and CDR2 is SVGEGT in the germline V gene. V lost 5 bases to trimming and J lost 0 bases; unmatched junction nucleotides: 7. The CDR3 covers 17 residues. In DNA form, the CDR3 reads TGTGCCAGCAGTAAGCAGACAGGGGGCCTTAGCAATCAGCCCCAGCATTTT. Encoded protein: CASSKQTGGLSNQPQHF.

This clonotype was seen ten or more times. This chain connects TRBV3-1 to TRBJ1-5; a possible D gene is TRBD1 (6 bases). V was trimmed by 4 bases and J by 0 bases, leaving 10 bases between them. The CDR3 sequence is 15 residues long. The V gene's germline CDR1 is LGHDT and CDR2 YNNKEL (reference sequence). This CDR3 reads CASSLGHNSNQPQHF. The CDR3, as DNA: TGTGCCAGCAGCCTGGGACATAATAGCAATCAGCCCCAGCATTTT.

The table lists this clonotype with many counts. The rearrangement joins TRBV6-1 to TRBJ2-7; 9 bases are shared with TRBD1. The CDR3 totals 14 residues. The germline gives CDR1 MNHNS, CDR2 SASEGT. J lost 4 bases, V lost 6 bases, and 7 bases had no gene match. CDR3 bases: TGTGCCAGCAGACCGACAGGGGGAAGTTACGAGCAGTACTTC. It yields the protein CASRPTGGSYEQYF.

The CDR3 nucleotides are TGCAGCGTTGATTCTCCTCCGGGTGCGGGTGAGCAGTTCTTC. Its protein product is CSVDSPPGAGEQFF. The chain is built from TRBV29-1 and TRBJ2-1, with D perhaps matching TRBD2 (5 bases). The germline V and J ends were trimmed by 3 bases and 9 bases, with 18 bases remaining between them. The CDR3 length is 14 residues. Per the germline V gene, CDR1 is SQVTM and CDR2 is ANQGSEA.